This T cell receptor beta chain was retrieved from a study of shared T cell receptors in the human thymus. The CDR3 runs 17 residues. Germline V gene sequence: CDR1 MNHEY, CDR2 SMNVEV (reference sequence). V gave up 5 bases and J gave up 5 bases; unmatched junction bases: 12. Here immunoSEQ multiplex PCR was the method, and the copy in TCRdb shows in-frame clones only, minus some. The data show over 650,000 clones, more than 75% seen once. This sample was also put to use in a study of human thymus T cells. That study reports: Thymic and blood repertoires appeared to show biased V and J gene usage.

Sequencing was performed on thymocytes. This receptor was taken from a boy under two years old with a congenital heart defect. The rearrangement joins TRBV27 to TRBJ2-7; 13 bases are a match to TRBD2. CDR3 in amino acids: CASSTKTGTSGTDEQYF. For the CDR3, the DNA is TGTGCCAGCAGTACCAAAACCGGGACTAGCGGGACCGACGAGCAGTACTTC.